A single sample gave rise to the 6 T cell receptor beta chains below, sequenced in a study of blood T cell repertoires in COVID-19. Assay used: immunoSEQ multiplex PCR; TCRdb lists only in-frame clones, some missing. The sample lists 250,000 to 350,000 clones, about nine tenths occurring once. Sequencing used peripheral blood. These receptors came from a woman aged 30 to 39 with COVID-19, enrolled during active disease.

V gene TRBV18 combines with J gene TRBJ2-3; D possibly corresponds to TRBD1 (6 bases). The V gene lost 1 base and the J gene lost 1 base, with 15 bases spanning the gap. Per germline, CDR1 KGHSH and CDR2 LQKENI. The CDR3 totals 17 residues. CDR3 bases: TGTGCCAGCTCACCACTACAGGGAGTTATCCGCACAGATACGCAGTATTTT. Its protein is CASSPLQGVIRTDTQYF. The full variable domain, its missing parts supplied by reference TRBV18 and TRBJ2-3, is NAGVMQNPRHLVRRRGQEARLRCSPMKGHSHVYWYRQLPEEGLKFMVYLQKENIIDESGMPKERFSAEFPKEGPSILRIQQVVRGDSAAYFCASSPLQGVIRTDTQYFGPGTRLTVL.

This sequence joins TRBV24-1 and TRBJ2-1, with D possibly being TRBD2 (7 bases). V gave up 1 base and J gave up 7 bases, with 19 bases separating them. The length of the CDR3 is 17 residues. CDR1 is KGHDR and CDR2 is SFDVKD in the germline V gene. The CDR3, as DNA: TGTGCCACCAGTGATTTCCCTCTGGGGAGGGGGGCGAATGAGCAGTTCTTC. Its translation is CATSDFPLGRGANEQFF.

The J gene is TRBJ2-3, the V gene TRBV5-1; a weak D match, TRBD2 (5 bases). V lost 0 bases, J lost 0 bases, and 11 bases lay in between. The CDR3 runs to 16 residues. Germline CDR1 SGHRS, CDR2 YFSETQ. The CDR3 DNA follows: TGCGCCAGCAGCTTGGCCGGTGGACTTAGCACAGATACGCAGTATTTT. Its protein is CASSLAGGLSTDTQYF.

The chain joins TRBV28 to TRBJ2-7; D call uncertain. The CDR3 contains 11 residues. The germline V and J ends were trimmed by 2 bases and 6 bases, with 5 bases remaining between them. The germline CDR1 and CDR2 sequences are MDHEN and SYDVKM. Here the CDR3 reads CASSLEAEQYF. DNA of the CDR3: TGTGCCAGCAGTTTAGAGGCCGAGCAGTACTTC.

The J gene is TRBJ1-3, the V gene TRBV3-1 (or the pseudogene TRBV3-2), with D perhaps matching TRBD1 (6 bases). V was cut by 6 bases and J by 4 bases, with 13 bases left in between. Per the germline V gene, CDR1 is LGHDT and CDR2 is YNNKEL (reference sequence). The CDR3 is 14 residues long. The CDR3, as DNA: TGTGCCAGCAGGCCCTCAGGGGTCGGAAACACCATATATTTT. Its protein product is CASRPSGVGNTIYF.

This chain connects TRBV5-5 to TRBJ2-7; D remains ambiguous. The V gene's germline CDR1 is SGHKS and CDR2 YYEKEE (reference sequence). This CDR3 has 13 amino acids. Trimming shortened V by 4 bases and J by 2 bases, and 10 bases separated the two germline ends. For the CDR3, the DNA is TGTGCCAGCAGCCCTCACCCTACCTACGAGCAGTACTTC. It specifies CASSPHPTYEQYF.